This T cell receptor beta chain derives from a study of T cells in Graves' hyperthyroidism and ophthalmopathy. The investigators amplified TCR beta CDR3 regions from RNA transcripts. The HTBI primer set drove a first-round RT-PCR of the TCR CDR3. MiXCR, run by TCRdb on the multiplex PCR reads, gives a single entry per CDR3 protein. The repertoire has hundreds of thousands of distinct CDR3 sequences, around 16% of them found once; the top ten carry 13% to 15%. Hyperthyroidism of Graves' type that showed no ophthalmopathy progression within 18 months was stable. Diagnosis relied on clinical symptoms, serum thyroxine and TRAb, thyroid ultrasound and orbital computed tomography. CDR3 length: 14 amino acids. V lost 9 bases, J lost 10 bases, and 19 bases lay in between. This clonotype was seen at least ten times.

This sequence joins TRBV12-3 or TRBV12-4 and TRBJ1-6; D possibly corresponds to TRBD1 (5 bases). Sequencing was carried out using blood. The sequence was obtained from a woman between 18 and 30 years old with Graves' hyperthyroidism. CDR3 sequence: CASVPSEGLSPLHF. The DNA of the CDR3 is TGTGCCAGTGTCCCCAGTGAGGGGTTGTCACCCCTCCACTTT.